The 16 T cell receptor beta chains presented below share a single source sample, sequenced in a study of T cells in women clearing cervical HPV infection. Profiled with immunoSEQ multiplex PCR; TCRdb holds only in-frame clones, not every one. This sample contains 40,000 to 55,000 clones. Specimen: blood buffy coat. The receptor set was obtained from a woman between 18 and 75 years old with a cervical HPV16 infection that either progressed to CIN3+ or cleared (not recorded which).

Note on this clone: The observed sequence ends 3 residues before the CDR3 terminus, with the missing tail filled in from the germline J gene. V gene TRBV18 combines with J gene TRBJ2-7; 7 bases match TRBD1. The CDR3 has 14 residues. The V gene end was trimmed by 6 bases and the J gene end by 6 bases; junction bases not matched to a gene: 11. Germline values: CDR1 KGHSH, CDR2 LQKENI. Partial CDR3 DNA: TGTGCCAGCTCTCGGGACAGAGACTTAACCGAG. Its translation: CASSRDRDLTE. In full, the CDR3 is CASSRDRDLTEQYF.

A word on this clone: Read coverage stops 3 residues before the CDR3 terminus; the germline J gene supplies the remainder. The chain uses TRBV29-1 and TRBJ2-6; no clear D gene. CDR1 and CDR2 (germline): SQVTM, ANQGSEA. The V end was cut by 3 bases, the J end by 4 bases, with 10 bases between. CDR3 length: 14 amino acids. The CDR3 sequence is CSVDGESGANVLTF. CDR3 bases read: TGCAGCGTTGACGGTGAGTCCGGGGCCAACGTC.

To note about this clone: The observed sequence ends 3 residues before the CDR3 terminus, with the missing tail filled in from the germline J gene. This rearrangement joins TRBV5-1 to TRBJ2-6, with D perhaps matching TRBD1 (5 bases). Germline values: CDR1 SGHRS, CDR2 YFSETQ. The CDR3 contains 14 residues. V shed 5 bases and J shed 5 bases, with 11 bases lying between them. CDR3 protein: CASRDSLWANVLTF. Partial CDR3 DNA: TGCGCCAGCAGAGACAGCCTCTGGGCCAACGTC.

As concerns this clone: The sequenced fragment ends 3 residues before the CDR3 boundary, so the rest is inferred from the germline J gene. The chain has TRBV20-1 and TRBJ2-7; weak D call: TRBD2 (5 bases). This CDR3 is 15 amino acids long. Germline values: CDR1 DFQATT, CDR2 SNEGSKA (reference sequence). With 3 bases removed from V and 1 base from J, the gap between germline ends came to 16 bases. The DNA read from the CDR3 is TGCAGTGCTAGCCCCCGGGGAGTGACATCCTACGAG. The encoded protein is CSASPRGVTSYE. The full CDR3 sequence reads CSASPRGVTSYEQYF.

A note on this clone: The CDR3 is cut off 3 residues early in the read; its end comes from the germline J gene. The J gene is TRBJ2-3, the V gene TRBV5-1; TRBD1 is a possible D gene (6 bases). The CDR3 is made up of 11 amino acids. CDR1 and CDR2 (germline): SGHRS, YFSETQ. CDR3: CARMTGETQYF. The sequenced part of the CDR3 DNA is TGCGCCAGGATGACAGGAGAGACG.

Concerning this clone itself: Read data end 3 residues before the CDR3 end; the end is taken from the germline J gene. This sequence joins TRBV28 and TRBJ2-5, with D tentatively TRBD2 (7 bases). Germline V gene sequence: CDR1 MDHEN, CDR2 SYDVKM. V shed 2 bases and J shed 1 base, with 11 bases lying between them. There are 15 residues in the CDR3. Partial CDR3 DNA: TGTGCCAGCAGTTTAAATAGGGGGGGCCAAGAGACC. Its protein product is CASSLNRGGQET. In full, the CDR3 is CASSLNRGGQETQYF.

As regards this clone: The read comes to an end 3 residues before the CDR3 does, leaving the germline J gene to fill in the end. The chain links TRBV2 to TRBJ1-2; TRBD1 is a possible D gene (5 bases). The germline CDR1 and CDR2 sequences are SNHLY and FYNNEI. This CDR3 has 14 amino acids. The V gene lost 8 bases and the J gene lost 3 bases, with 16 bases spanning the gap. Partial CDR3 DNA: TGTGCCAGCTCAGAGGGAGGGGTGGACTATGGC. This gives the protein CASSEGGVDYG. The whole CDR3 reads CASSEGGVDYGYTF.

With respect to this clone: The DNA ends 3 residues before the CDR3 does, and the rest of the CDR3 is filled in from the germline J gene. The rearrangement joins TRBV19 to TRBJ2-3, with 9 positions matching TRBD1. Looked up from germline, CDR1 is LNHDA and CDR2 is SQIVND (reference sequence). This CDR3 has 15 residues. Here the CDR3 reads CASSLTGGQGQPQYF. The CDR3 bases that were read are TGTGCCAGTAGTCTGACAGGGGGTCAGGGTCAGCCG.

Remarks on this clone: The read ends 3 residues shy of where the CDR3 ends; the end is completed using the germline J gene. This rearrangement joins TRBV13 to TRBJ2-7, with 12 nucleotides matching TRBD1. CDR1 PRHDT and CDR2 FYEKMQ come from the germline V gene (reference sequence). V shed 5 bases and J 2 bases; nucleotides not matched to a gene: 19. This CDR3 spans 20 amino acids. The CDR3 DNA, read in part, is TGTGCCAGCAGCCACTCCTCGGGACAGGGGGCCTACTCGGTCCCCTACGAG. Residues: CASSHSSGQGAYSVPYE. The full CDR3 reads CASSHSSGQGAYSVPYEQYF.

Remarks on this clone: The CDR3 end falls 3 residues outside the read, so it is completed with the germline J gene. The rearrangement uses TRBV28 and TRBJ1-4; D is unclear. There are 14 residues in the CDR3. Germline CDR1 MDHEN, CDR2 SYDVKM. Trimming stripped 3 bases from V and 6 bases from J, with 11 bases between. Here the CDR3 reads CASSFSGYDEKLFF. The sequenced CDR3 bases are TGTGCCAGCAGTTTCTCGGGGTACGATGAAAAA.

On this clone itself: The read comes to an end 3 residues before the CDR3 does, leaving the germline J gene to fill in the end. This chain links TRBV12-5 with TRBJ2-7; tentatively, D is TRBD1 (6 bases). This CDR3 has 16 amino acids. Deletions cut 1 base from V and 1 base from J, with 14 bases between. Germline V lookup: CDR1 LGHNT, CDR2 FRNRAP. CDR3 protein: CASGLALTGSSYEQYF. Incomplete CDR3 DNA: TGTGCTAGTGGTTTGGCCCTAACAGGGTCGTCCTACGAG.

CDR3 region: CASSSHRAEKLFF. CDR3 DNA, as far as it was read: TGTGCCAGCAGCTCCCACAGAGCCGAAAAG. The rearrangement joins TRBV7-6 to TRBJ2-2; the D is unclear. The CDR3 end falls 3 residues outside the read, so it is completed with the germline J gene. Germline lookup yields CDR1 SGHVS and CDR2 FNYEAQ. CDR3 size: 13 residues.

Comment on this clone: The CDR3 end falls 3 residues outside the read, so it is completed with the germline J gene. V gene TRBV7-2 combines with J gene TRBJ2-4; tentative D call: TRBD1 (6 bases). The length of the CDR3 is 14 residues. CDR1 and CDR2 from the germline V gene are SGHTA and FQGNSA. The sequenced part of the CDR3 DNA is TGTGCCAGCAGCTTAGGACTGGGACAAGAGACT. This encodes CASSLGLGQET. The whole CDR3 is CASSLGLGQETQYF. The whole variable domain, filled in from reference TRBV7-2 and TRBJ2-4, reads GAGVSQSPSNKVTEKGKDVELRCDPISGHTALYWYRQSLGQGLEFLIYFQGNSAPDKSGLPSDRFSAERTGGSVSTLTIQRTQQEDSAVYLCASSLGLGQETQYFGAGTRLSVL.

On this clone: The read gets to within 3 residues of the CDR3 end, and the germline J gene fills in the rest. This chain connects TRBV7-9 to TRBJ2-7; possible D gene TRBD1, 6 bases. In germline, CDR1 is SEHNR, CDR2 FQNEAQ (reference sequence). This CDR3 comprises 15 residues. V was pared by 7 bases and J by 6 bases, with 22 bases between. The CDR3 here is CASTKTQDSAGEQYF. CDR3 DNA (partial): TGTGCCAGCACTAAAACCCAGGACAGCGCGGGCGAG.

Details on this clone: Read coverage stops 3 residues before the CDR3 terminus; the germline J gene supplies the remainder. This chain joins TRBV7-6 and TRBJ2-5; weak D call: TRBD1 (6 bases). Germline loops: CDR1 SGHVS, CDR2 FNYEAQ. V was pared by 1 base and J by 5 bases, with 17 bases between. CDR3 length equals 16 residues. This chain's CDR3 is CASSLGLGQGTETQYF. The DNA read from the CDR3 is TGTGCCAGCAGCTTAGGACTGGGGCAGGGGACGGAGACC.

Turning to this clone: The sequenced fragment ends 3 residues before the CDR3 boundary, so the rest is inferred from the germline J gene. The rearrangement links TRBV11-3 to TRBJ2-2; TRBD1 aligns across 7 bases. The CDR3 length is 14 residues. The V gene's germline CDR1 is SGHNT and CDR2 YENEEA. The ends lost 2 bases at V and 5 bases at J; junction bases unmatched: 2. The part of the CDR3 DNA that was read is TGTGCCAGCAGCTTAACAGGGGTAACCGGGGAG. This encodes CASSLTGVTGE. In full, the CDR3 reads CASSLTGVTGELFF.